A selection of T cell receptor beta chains follows, all from one sample in a study of patients and donors after allogeneic stem cell transplantation. TCRdb reprocessed the RT-PCR reads with MiXCR, giving one entry per CDR3 protein. In the table there are fewer than 200,000 distinct CDR3 sequences, approximately 31% of which are singletons. The sequenced sample was blood, either unsorted or a sorted T cell fraction (not recorded which). Receptor source: a human donor who was either an allogeneic HSCT recipient or a stem cell or donor lymphocyte infusion donor (not recorded which). It is not recorded whose cells these are; they may come from a transplant donor. The CDR3 runs from the conserved cysteine through the conserved F or W. D genes are given only for firm matches. Only part of the rows carry a size: once, few, many, or a class if the clone is expanded.

TRBD2 | NA | TRBJ2-1 | TRBV20-1 | TGCAGTGCCCCACCCCAGGGACTAGCGGGATCAACTGAGCAGTTCTTC | CSAPPQGLAGSTEQFF
NA | NA | TRBJ1-5 | TRBV21-1 | TGTGCCAGCAGCAAGTTAAGGCGCCGGGGACAGAATAGCAATCAGCCCCAGCATTTT | CASSKLRRRGQNSNQPQHF
TRBD2 | NA | TRBJ2-1 | TRBV5-4 | TGTGCCAGCAGCTTGAGGCGGGAGACGGGTAATGAGCAGTTCTTC | CASSLRRETGNEQFF
TRBD2 | few | TRBJ2-7 | TRBV5-1 | TGCGCCAGCAGCTTGGCCGAAGGCGGGAGGTCCTACGAGCAGTACTTC | CASSLAEGGRSYEQYF
NA | once | TRBJ2-1 | TRBV11-2 | TGTGCCAGCAGCCTCGGCAGGGGCAATGAGCAGTTCTTC | CASSLGRGNEQFF
NA | NA | TRBJ1-1 | TRBV12-3/TRBV12-4 | TGTGCCAGCAATGATAGCGGGCGGGGAGGCACTGAAGCTTTCTTT | CASNDSGRGGTEAFF
NA | few | TRBJ1-3 | TRBV5-1 | TGCGCCAGCAGCTTGGCCAGCGACACCCGCTCTGGAAACACCATATATTTT | CASSLASDTRSGNTIYF
NA | NA | TRBJ2-1 | TRBV12-3/TRBV12-4 | TGTGCCAGCAGTTTACCGGCACCGGAGCAGTTCTTC | CASSLPAPEQFF
NA | NA | TRBJ2-1 | TRBV7-2 | TGTGCCAGCAGCTTAGAGTTGAGCTCCTACAATGAGCAGTTCTTC | CASSLELSSYNEQFF
NA | few | TRBJ1-3 | TRBV4-2 | TGTGCCAGCAGCCAAATCGACTCTGGAAACACCATATATTTT | CASSQIDSGNTIYF
NA | few | TRBJ2-7 | TRBV28 | TGTGCCAGCGCCTCCTACGAGCAGTACTTC | CASASYEQYF
NA | NA | TRBJ1-2 | TRBV12-3/TRBV12-4 | TGTGCCAGCAGTTTACGGCGCTATGGCTACACCTTC | CASSLRRYGYTF
NA | many | TRBJ1-3 | TRBV21-1 | TGTGCCAGCAGGAATGAAGGAAGGGACAGCGGGCCCTCTGGAAACACCATATATTTT | CASRNEGRDSGPSGNTIYF
TRBD1 | few | TRBJ1-1 | TRBV29-1 | TGCAGCGCGGGGACAGGGTTGAACACTGAAGCTTTCTTT | CSAGTGLNTEAFF
NA | NA | TRBJ2-5 | TRBV4-3 | TGCGCCAGCTCCCCTAACGGGAGAGACACAGAGACCCAGTACTTC | CASSPNGRDTETQYF
NA | NA | TRBJ1-2 | TRBV16 | TGTGCCAGCAGCCAGTTAACGGTTAACTATGGCTACACCTTC | CASSQLTVNYGYTF